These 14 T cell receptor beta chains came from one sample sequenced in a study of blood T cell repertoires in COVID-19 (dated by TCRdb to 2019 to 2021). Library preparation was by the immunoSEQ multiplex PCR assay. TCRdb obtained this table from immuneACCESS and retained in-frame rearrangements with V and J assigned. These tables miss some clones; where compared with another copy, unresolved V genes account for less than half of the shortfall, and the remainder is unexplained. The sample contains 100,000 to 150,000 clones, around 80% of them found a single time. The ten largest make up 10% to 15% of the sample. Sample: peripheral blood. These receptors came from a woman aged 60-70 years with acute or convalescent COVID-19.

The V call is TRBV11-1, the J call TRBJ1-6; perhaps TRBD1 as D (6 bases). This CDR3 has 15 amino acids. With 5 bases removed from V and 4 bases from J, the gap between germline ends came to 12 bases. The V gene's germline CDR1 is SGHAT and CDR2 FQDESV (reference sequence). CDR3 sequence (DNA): TGTGCCAGCAGCCCAACAGGGACGTATAATTCACCCCTCCACTTT. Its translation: CASSPTGTYNSPLHF.

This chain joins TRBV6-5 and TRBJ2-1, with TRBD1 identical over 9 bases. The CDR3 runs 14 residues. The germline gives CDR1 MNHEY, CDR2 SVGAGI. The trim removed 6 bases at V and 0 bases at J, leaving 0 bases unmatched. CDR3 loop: CASRTGGSYNEQFF. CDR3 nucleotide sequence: TGTGCCAGCAGGACAGGGGGCTCCTACAATGAGCAGTTCTTC.

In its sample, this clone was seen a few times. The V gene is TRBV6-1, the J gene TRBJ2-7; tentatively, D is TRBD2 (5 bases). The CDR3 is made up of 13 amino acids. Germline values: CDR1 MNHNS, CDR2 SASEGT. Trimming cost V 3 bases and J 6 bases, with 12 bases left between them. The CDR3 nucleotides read TGTGCCAGCAGTGATCTGACGGGAACCGAGCAGTACGTC. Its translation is CASSDLTGTEQYV.

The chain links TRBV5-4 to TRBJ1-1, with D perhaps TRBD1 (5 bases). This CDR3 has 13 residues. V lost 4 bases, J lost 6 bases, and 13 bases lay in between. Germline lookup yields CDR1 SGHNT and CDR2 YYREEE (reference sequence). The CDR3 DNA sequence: TGTGCCAGCAGCCCCGGGGGAATCTCTGAAGCTTTCTTT. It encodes CASSPGGISEAFF. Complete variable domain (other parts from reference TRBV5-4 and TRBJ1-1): ETGVTQSPTHLIKTRGQQVTLRCSSQSGHNTVSWYQQALGQGPQFIFQYYREEENGRGNFPPRFSGLQFPNYSSELNVNALELDDSALYLCASSPGGISEAFFGQGTRLTVV.

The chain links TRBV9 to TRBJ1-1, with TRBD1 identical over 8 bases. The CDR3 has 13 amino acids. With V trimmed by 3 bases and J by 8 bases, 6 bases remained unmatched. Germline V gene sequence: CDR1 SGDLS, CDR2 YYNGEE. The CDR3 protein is CASSGGQDPEAFF. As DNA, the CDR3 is TGTGCCAGCAGCGGGGGACAGGACCCCGAAGCTTTCTTT.

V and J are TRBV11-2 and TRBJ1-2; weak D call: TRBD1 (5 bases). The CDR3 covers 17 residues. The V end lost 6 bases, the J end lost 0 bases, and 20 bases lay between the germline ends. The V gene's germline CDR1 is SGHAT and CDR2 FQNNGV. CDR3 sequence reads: CASRSIRADMTNYGYTF. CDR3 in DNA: TGTGCCAGCAGGTCCATCCGGGCGGACATGACTAACTATGGCTACACCTTC.

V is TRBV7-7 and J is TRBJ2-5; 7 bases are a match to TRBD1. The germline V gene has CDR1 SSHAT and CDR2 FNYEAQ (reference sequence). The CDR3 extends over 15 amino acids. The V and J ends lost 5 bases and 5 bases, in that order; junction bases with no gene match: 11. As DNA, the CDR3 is TGTGCCAGCAGCCTGACAGGGATCAGTACGGAGACCCAGTACTTC. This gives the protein CASSLTGISTETQYF.

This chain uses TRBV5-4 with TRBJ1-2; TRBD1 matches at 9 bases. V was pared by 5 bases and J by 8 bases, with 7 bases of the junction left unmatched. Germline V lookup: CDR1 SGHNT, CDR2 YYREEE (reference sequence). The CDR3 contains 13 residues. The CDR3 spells CASSWGQGEGYTF. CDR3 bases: TGTGCCAGCAGTTGGGGACAGGGCGAAGGCTACACCTTC.

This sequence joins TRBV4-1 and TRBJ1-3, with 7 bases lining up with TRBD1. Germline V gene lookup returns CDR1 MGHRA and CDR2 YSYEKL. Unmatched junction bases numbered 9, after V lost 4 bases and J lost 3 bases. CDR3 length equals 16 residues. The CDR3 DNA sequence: TGCGCCAGCAGCCTAGAAGGGGGCCTACGTGGAAACACCATATATTTT. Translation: CASSLEGGLRGNTIYF.

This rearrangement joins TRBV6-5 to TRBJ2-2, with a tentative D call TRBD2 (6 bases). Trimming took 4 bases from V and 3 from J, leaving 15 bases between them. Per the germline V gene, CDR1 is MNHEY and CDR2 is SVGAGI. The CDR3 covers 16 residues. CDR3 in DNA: TGTGCCAGCAGTTCTGGGACTTCTAAGGACACCGGGGAGCTGTTTTTT. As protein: CASSSGTSKDTGELFF.

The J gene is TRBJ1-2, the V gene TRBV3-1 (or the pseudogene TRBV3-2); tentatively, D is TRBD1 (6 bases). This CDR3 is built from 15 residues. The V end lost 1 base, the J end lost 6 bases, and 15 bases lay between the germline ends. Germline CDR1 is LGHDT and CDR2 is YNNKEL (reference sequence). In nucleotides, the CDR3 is TGTGCCAGCAGCCAAGGTACAGGGCGGGCCGATGGCTACACCTTC. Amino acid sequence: CASSQGTGRADGYTF.

The CDR3 sequence is CASSLVLTGWAFF. The CDR3 region has the DNA TGTGCCAGCAGCTTAGTATTAACAGGGTGGGCGTTCTTC. The J gene is TRBJ2-1, the V gene TRBV7-2, with a weak D call TRBD1 (6 bases). Per the germline V gene, CDR1 is SGHTA and CDR2 is FQGNSA. With 1 base removed from V and 15 bases from J, the gap between germline ends came to 16 bases. The CDR3 is 13 residues long.

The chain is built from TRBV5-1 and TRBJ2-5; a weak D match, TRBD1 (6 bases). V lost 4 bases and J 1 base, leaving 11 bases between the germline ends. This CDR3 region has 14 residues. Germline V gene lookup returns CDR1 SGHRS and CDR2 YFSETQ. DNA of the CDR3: TGCGCCAGCAGCCGGACAGTTACCCAAGAGACCCAGTACTTC. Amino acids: CASSRTVTQETQYF.

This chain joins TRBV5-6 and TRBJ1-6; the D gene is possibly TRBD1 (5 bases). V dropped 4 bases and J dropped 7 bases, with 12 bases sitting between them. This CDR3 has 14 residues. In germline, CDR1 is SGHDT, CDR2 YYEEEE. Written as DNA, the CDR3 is TGTGCCAGCAGCATGGGACTGTTCAATTCACCCCTCCACTTT. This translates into CASSMGLFNSPLHF.